The rows below give T cell receptor beta chains drawn from one sample of a study of T cells after yellow fever vaccination. TCRdb fed the 5' RACE reads into MiXCR, producing one record per CDR3 protein. The profile shows about 130,000 distinct CDR3 sequences, 5% to 8% of them singletons. The specimen comprised CD4+ T cells sorted from PBMCs, sampled 10 days after the yellow fever booster vaccination. These receptors were collected from a man under 40 who received the YFV17D yellow fever vaccine. CDR3s include the opening cysteine and the closing phenylalanine or tryptophan.

J | V | CDR3
TRBJ2-1 | TRBV12-3/TRBV12-4 | CASSEQRGLSEQFF
TRBJ2-1 | TRBV7-6 | CASRLLAGMGNEQFF
TRBJ2-2 | TRBV29-1 | CSVGVGKNTGELFF
TRBJ2-5 | TRBV7-2 | CASSPTRPQETQYF
TRBJ2-1 | TRBV7-7 | CASSSSGRALGEQFF
TRBJ2-3 | TRBV3-1 | CASSQSLADTQYF
TRBJ2-1 | TRBV20-1 | CSASRTSYNEQFF
TRBJ2-5 | TRBV5-1 | CASSLGQFGETQYF
TRBJ2-7 | TRBV6-1 | CASRGPPSYF
TRBJ2-1 | TRBV20-1 | CSASLARSSYNEQFF
TRBJ2-4 | TRBV28 | CASSLEYKNIQYF
TRBJ1-3 | TRBV5-5 | CASNSGISGNTIYF
TRBJ2-3 | TRBV7-2 | CASSYQGVDTQYF
TRBJ2-1 | TRBV3-1 | CASSQGGYNEQFF
TRBJ2-4 | TRBV10-2 | CATMTMGANIQYF
TRBJ2-1 | TRBV6-2/TRBV6-3 | CASRRLSSYNEQFF
TRBJ2-7 | TRBV19 | CASSITGQAYEQYF
TRBJ2-7 | TRBV7-2 | CASSPVGSSSYEQYF
TRBJ2-1 | TRBV7-2 | CASSRRDLRYNEQFF
TRBJ2-1 | TRBV9 | CASSSRTGSSYNEQFF
TRBJ2-1 | TRBV11-3 | CASSLFGGAGDDEQFF
TRBJ1-2 | TRBV5-1 | CASSLVGSEGYTF
TRBJ2-3 | TRBV4-3 | CASSLATVGTSTQYF
TRBJ2-3 | TRBV5-4 | CASSPSGSDTQYF
TRBJ2-3 | TRBV5-1 | CASSGDNTDTQYF
TRBJ2-7 | TRBV19 | CASKGRGNYEQYF
TRBJ1-6 | TRBV9 | CASSPRLTSYNSPLHF
TRBJ2-7 | TRBV30 | CAWSRDRPYEQYF
TRBJ2-7 | TRBV7-8 | CASSSTGLARSYEQYF
TRBJ1-1 | TRBV12-3/TRBV12-4 | CASRMATEAFF
TRBJ2-1 | TRBV20-1 | CSARGQGPNEQFF
TRBJ1-3 | TRBV20-1 | CSARLGSAGNTIYF
TRBJ2-2 | TRBV7-2 | CASSPLAGGCGGELFF
TRBJ2-3 | TRBV28 | CASSLSSGRASDTQYF
TRBJ2-7 | TRBV10-3 | CAISVAGGGDEQYF
TRBJ2-3 | TRBV5-1 | CASSLPGPTDTQYF
TRBJ2-5 | TRBV6-5 | CASRLLSGRVEETQYF
TRBJ2-5 | TRBV20-1 | CSASPGTRGQETQYF
TRBJ2-5 | TRBV7-2 | CASSLENSGGGETQYF